The 4 T cell receptor beta chains listed next were all sequenced from one sample in a study of early T cells in non-severe SARS-CoV-2 infection. TCRdb passed the 5' RACE reads through MiXCR, listing each CDR3 protein once. The profile shows approximately 31,000 distinct CDR3 sequences, roughly 7% of them singletons. The sample taken for sequencing was whole blood. These receptors originate from an adult who was a healthcare worker with PCR-confirmed SARS-CoV-2 infection or an uninfected control (not recorded which).

At least ten counts were recorded for this clonotype. J is TRBJ2-3 and V is TRBV5-4; D possibly corresponds to TRBD2 (5 bases). The CDR3 is 15 amino acids. The germline V and J ends were trimmed by 4 bases and 0 bases, with 12 bases remaining between them. The V gene's germline CDR1 is SGHNT and CDR2 YYREEE (reference sequence). CDR3 bases: TGTGCCAGCAGCGAGGGCGTTACTAGCACAGATACGCAGTATTTT. Amino acid sequence: CASSEGVTSTDTQYF. The full variable domain, with the rest looked up from reference TRBV5-4 and TRBJ2-3, is ETGVTQSPTHLIKTRGQQVTLRCSSQSGHNTVSWYQQALGQGPQFIFQYYREEENGRGNFPPRFSGLQFPNYSSELNVNALELDDSALYLCASSEGVTSTDTQYFGPGTRLTVL.

The V and J genes are TRBV6-5 and TRBJ1-2; D is possibly TRBD1 (6 bases). The CDR3 totals 16 residues. V was pared by 0 bases and J by 0 bases, with 11 bases between. The germline CDR1 and CDR2 sequences are MNHEY and SVGAGI. The CDR3 region has the DNA TGTGCCAGCAGTTACTCCGGGGGGCTCTCTAACTATGGCTACACCTTC. This translates into CASSYSGGLSNYGYTF.

This clonotype appeared many times. The chain is built from TRBV20-1 and TRBJ2-7; maybe TRBD2 (6 bases). The CDR3 has 13 residues. V was cut by 1 base and J by 4 bases, with 11 bases left in between. Germline CDR1 reads DFQATT; CDR2 reads SNEGSKA (reference sequence). In DNA, the CDR3 is TGCAGTGCTAGAGGACGGGAGAGATACGAGCAGTACTTC. Translation: CSARGRERYEQYF.

About this clonotype itself: A much more abundant neighbour one base away suggests this may be a read error. The chain links TRBV20-1 to TRBJ2-2; weak D call: TRBD2 (5 bases). This CDR3 region has 14 residues. The V gene lost 7 bases and the J gene lost 2 bases, with 14 bases spanning the gap. CDR1 DFQATT and CDR2 SNEGSKA come from the germline V gene (reference sequence). The CDR3 nucleotides are TGCAGTGACCCCAGGAGGACTAACACCGGGGAGCTGTTTTTT. This gives the protein CSDPRRTNTGELFF.